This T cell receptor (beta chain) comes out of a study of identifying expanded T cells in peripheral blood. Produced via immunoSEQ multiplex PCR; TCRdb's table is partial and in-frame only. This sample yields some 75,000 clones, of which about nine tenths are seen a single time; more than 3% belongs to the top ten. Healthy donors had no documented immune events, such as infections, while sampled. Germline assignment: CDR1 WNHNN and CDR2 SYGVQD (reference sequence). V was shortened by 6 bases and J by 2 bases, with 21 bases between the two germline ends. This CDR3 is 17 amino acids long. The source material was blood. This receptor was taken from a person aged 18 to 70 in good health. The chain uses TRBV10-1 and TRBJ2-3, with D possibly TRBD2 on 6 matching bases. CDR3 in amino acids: CASSKGRGYVDTDTQYF. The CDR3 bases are TGCGCCAGCAGCAAAGGTCGGGGGTATGTGGACACAGATACGCAGTATTTT.